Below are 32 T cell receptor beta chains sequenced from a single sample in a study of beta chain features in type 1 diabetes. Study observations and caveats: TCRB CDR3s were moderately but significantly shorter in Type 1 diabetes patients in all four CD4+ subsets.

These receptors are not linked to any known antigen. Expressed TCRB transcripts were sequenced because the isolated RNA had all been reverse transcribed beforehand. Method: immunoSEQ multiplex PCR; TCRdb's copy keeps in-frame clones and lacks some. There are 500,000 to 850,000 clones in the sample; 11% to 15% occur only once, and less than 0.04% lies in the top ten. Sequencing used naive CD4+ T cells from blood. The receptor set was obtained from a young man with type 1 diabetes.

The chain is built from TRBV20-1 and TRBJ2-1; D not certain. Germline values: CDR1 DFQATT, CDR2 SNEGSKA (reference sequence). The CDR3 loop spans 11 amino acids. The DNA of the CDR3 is TGCAGCCGGGCGGTGTACAATGAGCAGTTCTTC. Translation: CSRAVYNEQFF.

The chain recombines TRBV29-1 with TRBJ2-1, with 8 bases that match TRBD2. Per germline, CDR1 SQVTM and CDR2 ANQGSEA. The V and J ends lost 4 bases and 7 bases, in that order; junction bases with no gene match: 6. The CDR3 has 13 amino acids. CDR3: CSVGSRGGNEQFF. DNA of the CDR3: TGCAGCGTTGGTTCCCGGGGGGGGAATGAGCAGTTCTTC.

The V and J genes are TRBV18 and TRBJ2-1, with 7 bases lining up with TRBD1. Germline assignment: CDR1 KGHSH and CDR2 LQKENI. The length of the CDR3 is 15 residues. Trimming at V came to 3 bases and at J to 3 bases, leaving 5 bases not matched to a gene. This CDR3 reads CASSPGQVSYNEQFF. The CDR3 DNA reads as TGTGCCAGCTCACCCGGACAGGTGAGCTACAATGAGCAGTTCTTC.

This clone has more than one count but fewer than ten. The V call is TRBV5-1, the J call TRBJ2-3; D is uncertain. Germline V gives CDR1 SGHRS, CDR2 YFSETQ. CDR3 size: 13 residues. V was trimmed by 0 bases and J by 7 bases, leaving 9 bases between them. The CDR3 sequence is CASSLEQRHTQYF. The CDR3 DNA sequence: TGCGCCAGCAGCTTGGAACAGCGACATACGCAGTATTTT. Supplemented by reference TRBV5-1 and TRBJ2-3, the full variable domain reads KAGVTQTPRYLIKTRGQQVTLSCSPISGHRSVSWYQQTPGQGLQFLFEYFSETQRNKGNFPGRFSGRQFSNSRSEMNVSTLELGDSALYLCASSLEQRHTQYFGPGTRLTVL.

The CDR3 DNA is TGTGCCAGCTCGAGGGATGACTATGGCTACACCTTC. Translated: CASSRDDYGYTF. V gene TRBV7-2 combines with J gene TRBJ1-2; no definite D call. The ends were cut back, 8 bases at V and 3 bases at J, with 10 bases in the middle. The CDR3 spans 12 residues. Germline CDR1 and CDR2: SGHTA and FQGNSA. Filled out from reference TRBV7-2 and TRBJ1-2, the complete variable domain reads GAGVSQSPSNKVTEKGKDVELRCDPISGHTALYWYRQSLGQGLEFLIYFQGNSAPDKSGLPSDRFSAERTGGSVSTLTIQRTQQEDSAVYLCASSRDDYGYTFGSGTRLTVV.

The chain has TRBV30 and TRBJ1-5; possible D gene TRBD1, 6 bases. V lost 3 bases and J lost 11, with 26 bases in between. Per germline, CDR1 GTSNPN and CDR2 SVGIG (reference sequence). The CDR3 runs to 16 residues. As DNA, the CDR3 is TGTGCCTGGAGCCCGCCACCGGGCAGCGCTAGGGGGGCCCAGCATTTT. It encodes CAWSPPPGSARGAQHF.

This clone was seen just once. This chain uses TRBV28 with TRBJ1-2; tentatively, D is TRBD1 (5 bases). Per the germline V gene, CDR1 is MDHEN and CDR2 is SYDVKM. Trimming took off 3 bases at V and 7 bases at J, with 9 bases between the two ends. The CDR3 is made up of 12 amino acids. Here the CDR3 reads CASSFLGGGYTF. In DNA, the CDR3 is TGTGCCAGCAGTTTTCTGGGGGGTGGCTACACCTTC.

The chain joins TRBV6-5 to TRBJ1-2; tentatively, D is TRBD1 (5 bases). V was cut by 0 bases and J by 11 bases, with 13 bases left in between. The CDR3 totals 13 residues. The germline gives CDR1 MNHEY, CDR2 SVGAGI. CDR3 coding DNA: TGTGCCAGCAGTTACTCGAATAGCAGGGTTTACACCTTC. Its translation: CASSYSNSRVYTF.

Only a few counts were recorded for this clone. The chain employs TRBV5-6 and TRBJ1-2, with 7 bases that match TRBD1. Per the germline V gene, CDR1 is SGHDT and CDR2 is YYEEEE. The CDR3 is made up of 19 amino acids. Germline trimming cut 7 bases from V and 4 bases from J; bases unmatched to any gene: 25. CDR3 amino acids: CASRNKQGRRPRLAYGYTF. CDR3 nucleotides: TGTGCCAGCCGAAATAAACAGGGGCGGCGACCGCGACTCGCCTATGGCTACACCTTC.

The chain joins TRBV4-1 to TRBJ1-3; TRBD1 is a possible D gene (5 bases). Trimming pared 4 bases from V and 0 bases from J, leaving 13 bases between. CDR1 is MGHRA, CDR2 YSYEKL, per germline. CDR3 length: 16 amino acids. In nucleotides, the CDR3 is TGCGCCAGCAGCCCTCCCGGGGGATCCTCTGGAAACACCATATATTTT. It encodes CASSPPGGSSGNTIYF.

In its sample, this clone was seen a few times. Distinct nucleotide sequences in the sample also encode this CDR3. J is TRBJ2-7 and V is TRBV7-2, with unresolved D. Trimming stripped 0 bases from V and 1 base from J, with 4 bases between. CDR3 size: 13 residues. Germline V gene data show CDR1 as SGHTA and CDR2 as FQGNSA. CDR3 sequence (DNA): TGTGCCAGCAGCTTAGCGTTATCCTACGAGCAGTACTTC. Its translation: CASSLALSYEQYF.

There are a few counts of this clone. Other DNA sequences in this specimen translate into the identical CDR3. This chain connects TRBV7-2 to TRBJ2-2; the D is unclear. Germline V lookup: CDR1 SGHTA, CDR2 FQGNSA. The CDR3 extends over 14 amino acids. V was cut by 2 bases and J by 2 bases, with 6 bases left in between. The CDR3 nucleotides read TGTGCCAGCAGCTTAAATTCAAACACCGGGGAGCTGTTTTTT. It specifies CASSLNSNTGELFF.

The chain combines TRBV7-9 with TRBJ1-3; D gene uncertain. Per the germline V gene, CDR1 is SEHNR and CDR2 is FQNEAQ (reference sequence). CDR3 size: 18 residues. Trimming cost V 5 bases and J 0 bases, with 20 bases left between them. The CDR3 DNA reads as TGTGCCAGCAGCCACCACCGGGGAGTCTACAACTCTGGAAACACCATATATTTT. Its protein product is CASSHHRGVYNSGNTIYF.

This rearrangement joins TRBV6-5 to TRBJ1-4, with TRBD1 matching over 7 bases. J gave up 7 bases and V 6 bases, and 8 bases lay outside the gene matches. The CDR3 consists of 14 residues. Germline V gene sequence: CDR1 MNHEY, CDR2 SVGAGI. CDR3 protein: CASRRQGGREKLFF. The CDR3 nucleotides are TGTGCCAGCAGGAGACAGGGAGGGCGTGAAAAACTGTTTTTT.

The DNA of the CDR3 is TGTGTCACAGGGGGCTCTGGGGCCAACGTCCTGACTTTC. It translates to CVTGGSGANVLTF. The chain links TRBV6-6 to TRBJ2-6; the match to TRBD1 covers 8 bases. The V gene's germline CDR1 is MNHNY and CDR2 SVGAGI (reference sequence). The CDR3 is 13 residues long.

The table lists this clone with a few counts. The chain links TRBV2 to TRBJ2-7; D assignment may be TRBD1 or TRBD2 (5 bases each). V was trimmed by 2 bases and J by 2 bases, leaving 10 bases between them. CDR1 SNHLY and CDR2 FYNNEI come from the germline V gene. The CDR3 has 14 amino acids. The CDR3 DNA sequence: TGTGCCAGCAGTGAAAGGCAGGGACCCTACGAGCAGTACTTC. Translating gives CASSERQGPYEQYF.

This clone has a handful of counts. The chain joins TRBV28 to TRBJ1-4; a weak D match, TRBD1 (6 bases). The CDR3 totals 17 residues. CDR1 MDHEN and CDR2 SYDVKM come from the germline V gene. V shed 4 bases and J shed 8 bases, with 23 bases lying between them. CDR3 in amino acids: CASSSPYRVSGGEKLFF. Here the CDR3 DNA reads TGTGCCAGCAGTTCACCCTACAGGGTTTCAGGAGGGGAAAAACTGTTTTTT.

CDR3 in DNA: TGTGCCAGCAGCGTAGAACGTGTCCCCGGGGGGCCAACAGATACGCAGTATTTT. Amino acid sequence: CASSVERVPGGPTDTQYF. The chain employs TRBV9 and TRBJ2-3; maybe TRBD2 (7 bases). V dropped 0 bases and J dropped 3 bases, with 20 bases sitting between them. The CDR3 length is 18 residues. The germline V gene has CDR1 SGDLS and CDR2 YYNGEE.

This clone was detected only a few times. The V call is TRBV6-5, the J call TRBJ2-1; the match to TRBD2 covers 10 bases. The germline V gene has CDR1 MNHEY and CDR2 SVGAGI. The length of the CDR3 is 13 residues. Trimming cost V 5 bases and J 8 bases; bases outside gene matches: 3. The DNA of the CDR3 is TGTGCCAGCAGTCCGAGCGGGAGGGATGAGCAGTTCTTC. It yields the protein CASSPSGRDEQFF.

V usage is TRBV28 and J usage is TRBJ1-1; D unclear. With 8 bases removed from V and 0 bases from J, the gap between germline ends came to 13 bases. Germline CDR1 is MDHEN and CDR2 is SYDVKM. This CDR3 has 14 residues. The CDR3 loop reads CASSERGVNTEAFF. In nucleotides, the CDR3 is TGTGCCAGCTCTGAACGGGGAGTGAACACTGAAGCTTTCTTT.

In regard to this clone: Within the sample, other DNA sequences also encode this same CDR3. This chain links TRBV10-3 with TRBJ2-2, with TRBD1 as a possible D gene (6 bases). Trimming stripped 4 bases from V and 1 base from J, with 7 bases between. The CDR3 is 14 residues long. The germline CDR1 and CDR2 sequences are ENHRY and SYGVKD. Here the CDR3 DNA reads TGTGCCATCAGTGGGACAGAGAACACCGGGGAGCTGTTTTTT. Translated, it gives CAISGTENTGELFF.

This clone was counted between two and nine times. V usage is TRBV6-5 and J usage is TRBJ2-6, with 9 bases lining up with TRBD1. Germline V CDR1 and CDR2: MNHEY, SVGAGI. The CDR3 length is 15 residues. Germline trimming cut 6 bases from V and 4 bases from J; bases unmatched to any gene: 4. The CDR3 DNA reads TGTGCCAGCAGCCGGACAGGGGTCGGGGCCAACGTCCTGACTTTC. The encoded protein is CASSRTGVGANVLTF.

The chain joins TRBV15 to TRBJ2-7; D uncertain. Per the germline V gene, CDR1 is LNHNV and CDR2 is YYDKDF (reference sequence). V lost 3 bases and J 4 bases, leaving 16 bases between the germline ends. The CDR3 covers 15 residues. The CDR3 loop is CATSSGQDPRYEQYF. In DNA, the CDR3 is TGTGCCACCAGCAGTGGCCAGGACCCAAGATACGAGCAGTACTTC. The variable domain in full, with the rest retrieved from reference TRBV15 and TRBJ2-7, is DAMVIQNPRYQVTQFGKPVTLSCSQTLNHNVMYWYQQKSSQAPKLLFHYYDKDFNNEADTPDNFQSRRPNTSFCFLDIRSPGLGDTAMYLCATSSGQDPRYEQYFGPGTRLTVT.

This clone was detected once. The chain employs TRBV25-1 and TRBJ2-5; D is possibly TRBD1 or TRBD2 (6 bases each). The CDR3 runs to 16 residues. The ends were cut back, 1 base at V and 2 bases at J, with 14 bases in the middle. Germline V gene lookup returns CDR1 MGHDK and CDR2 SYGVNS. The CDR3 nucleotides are TGTGCCAGCAGTGAATGGGGGCGGGGACTGCAAGAGACCCAGTACTTC. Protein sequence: CASSEWGRGLQETQYF.

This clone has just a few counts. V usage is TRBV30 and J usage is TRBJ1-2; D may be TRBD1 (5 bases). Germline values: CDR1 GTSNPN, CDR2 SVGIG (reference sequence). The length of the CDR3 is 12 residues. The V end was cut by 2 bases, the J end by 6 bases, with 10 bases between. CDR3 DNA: TGTGCCTGGAGTATGGGGCAGCATGGCTACACCTTC. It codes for CAWSMGQHGYTF.

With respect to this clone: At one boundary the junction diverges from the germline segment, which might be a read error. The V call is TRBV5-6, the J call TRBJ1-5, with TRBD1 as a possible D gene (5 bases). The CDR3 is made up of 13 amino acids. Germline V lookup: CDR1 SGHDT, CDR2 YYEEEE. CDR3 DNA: TGTGCCAACAGCGGTAGAGGGGATCAGCCCCAGCATTTT. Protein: CANSGRGDQPQHF.

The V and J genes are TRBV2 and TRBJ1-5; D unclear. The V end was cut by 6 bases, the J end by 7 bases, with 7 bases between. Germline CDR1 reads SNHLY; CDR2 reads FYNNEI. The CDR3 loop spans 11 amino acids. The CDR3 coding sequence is TGTGCCAGCAGATTAGGGCAGCCCCAGCATTTT. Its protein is CASRLGQPQHF. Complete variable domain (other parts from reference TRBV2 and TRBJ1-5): EPEVTQTPSHQVTQMGQEVILRCVPISNHLYFYWYRQILGQKVEFLVSFYNNEISEKSEIFDDQFSVERPDGSNFTLKIRSTKLEDSAMYFCASRLGQPQHFGDGTRLSIL.

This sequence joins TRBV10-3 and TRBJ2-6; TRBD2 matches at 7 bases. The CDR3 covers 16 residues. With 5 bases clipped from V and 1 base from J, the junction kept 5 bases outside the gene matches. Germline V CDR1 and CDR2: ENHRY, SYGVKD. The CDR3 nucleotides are TGTGCCATCAGTAATAGCGGGCAATCTGGGGCCAACGTCCTGACTTTC. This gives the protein CAISNSGQSGANVLTF.

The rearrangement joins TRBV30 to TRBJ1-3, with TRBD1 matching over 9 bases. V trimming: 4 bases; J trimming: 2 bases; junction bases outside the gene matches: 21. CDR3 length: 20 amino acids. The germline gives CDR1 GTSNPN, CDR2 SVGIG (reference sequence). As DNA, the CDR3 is TGTGCCTGGAACCCCCCGTGGGCAGACAGGGGGACTTCTACTGGAAACACCATATATTTT. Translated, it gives CAWNPPWADRGTSTGNTIYF. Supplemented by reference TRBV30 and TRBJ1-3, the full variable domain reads SQTIHQWPATLVQPVGSPLSLECTVEGTSNPNLYWYRQAAGRGLQLLFYSVGIGQISSEVPQNLSASRPQDRQFILSSKKLLLSDSGFYLCAWNPPWADRGTSTGNTIYFGEGSWLTVV.

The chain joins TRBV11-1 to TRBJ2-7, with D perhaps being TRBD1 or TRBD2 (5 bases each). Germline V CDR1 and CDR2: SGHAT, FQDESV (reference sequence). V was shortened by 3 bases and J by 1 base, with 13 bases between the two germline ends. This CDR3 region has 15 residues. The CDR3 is CASSFGYGGSYEQYF. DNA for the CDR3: TGTGCCAGCAGCTTCGGGTATGGGGGATCCTACGAGCAGTACTTC.

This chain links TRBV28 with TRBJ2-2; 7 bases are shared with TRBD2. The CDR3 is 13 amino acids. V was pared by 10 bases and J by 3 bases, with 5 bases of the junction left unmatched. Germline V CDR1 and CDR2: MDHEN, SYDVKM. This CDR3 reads CAIGEGYTGELFF. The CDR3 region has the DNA TGTGCCATAGGGGAGGGCTACACCGGGGAGCTGTTTTTT.

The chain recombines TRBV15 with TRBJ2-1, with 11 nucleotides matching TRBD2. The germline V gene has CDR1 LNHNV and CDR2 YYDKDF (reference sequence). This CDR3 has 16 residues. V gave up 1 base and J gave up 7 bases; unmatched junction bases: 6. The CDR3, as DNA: TGTGCCACCAGCAGAGCTAGCGGGGGGAGATGGAATGAGCAGTTCTTC. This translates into CATSRASGGRWNEQFF.